These 30 T cell receptor beta chains were sequenced from one sample in a study of T cells in localized non-small cell lung cancer. Measured with immunoSEQ multiplex PCR; TCRdb has only the in-frame clones, and not every one. The table shows around 720 clones, with about 25% occurring only once. The input for sequencing was lung tumor tissue, taken before any cancer treatment. The origin of the receptors is a woman aged 35 to 70 with stage III lung adenocarcinoma.

This clone has more than one count but fewer than ten. This rearrangement joins TRBV9 to TRBJ2-2; D is undetermined. The CDR3 spans 15 residues. The V gene lost 5 bases and the J gene lost 4 bases, with 15 bases spanning the gap. Germline CDR1 SGDLS, CDR2 YYNGEE. CDR3 nucleotides: TGTGCCAGCAGTGAAGCGCGGCTTCCCACCGGGGAGCTGTTTTTT. This translates into CASSEARLPTGELFF.

This clone was recorded a few times. V usage is TRBV6-8 and J usage is TRBJ2-3; 12 nucleotides agree with TRBD2. V shed 2 bases and J 1 base; nucleotides not matched to a gene: 4. The CDR3 contains 17 residues. Germline CDR1 MNHGY, CDR2 SAAAGT. This CDR3 is CASSYSLAGGGTDTQYF. The CDR3 nucleotides read TGTGCCAGCAGTTACAGCCTAGCGGGAGGGGGCACAGATACGCAGTATTTT.

This clone qualifies as medium-sized (0.01 to 0.1%). The chain is built from TRBV11-3 and TRBJ1-2; tentative D call: TRBD1 (6 bases). Germline CDR1 is SGHNT and CDR2 is YENEEA. Trimming took 3 bases from V and 4 from J, leaving 12 bases between them. CDR3 length equals 14 residues. CDR3 DNA sequence: TGTGCCAGCAGCTTTCGGGGGCTTGGCTATGGCTACACCTTC. Its protein is CASSFRGLGYGYTF.

CDR3: CASSPTRAQDGYTF. DNA for the CDR3: TGTGCCAGTAGCCCGACACGGGCCCAGGATGGCTACACCTTC. This sequence joins TRBV19 and TRBJ1-2, with D hard to call. With 6 bases removed from V and 6 bases from J, the gap between germline ends came to 17 bases. The CDR3 has 14 residues. Germline CDR1 and CDR2: LNHDA and SQIVND (reference sequence).

In this sample, this clone turned up once. V usage is TRBV29-1 and J usage is TRBJ1-2, with unresolved D. CDR3 length: 13 residues. The V and J ends lost 6 bases and 3 bases respectively, with 14 bases between them. The germline gives CDR1 SQVTM, CDR2 ANQGSEA. In nucleotides, the CDR3 is TGCAGCGTGCAGGACGGGAAGGACTATGGCTACACCTTC. This encodes CSVQDGKDYGYTF.

This clone is judged large. The V gene is TRBV9, the J gene TRBJ2-7, with TRBD2 matching 12 bases. The ends lost 5 bases at V and 2 bases at J; junction bases unmatched: 8. The CDR3 length is 16 residues. Germline V gene sequence: CDR1 SGDLS, CDR2 YYNGEE. The DNA for the CDR3 is TGTGCCAGCAGTCCCTTGCGGACTAGCGGGACCTACGAGCAGTACTTC. Translation gives CASSPLRTSGTYEQYF.

This clone was picked up one time. The chain couples TRBV4-1 to TRBJ2-1; perhaps TRBD2 as D (6 bases). Germline loops: CDR1 MGHRA, CDR2 YSYEKL. V lost 4 bases, J lost 5 bases, and 18 bases lay in between. The CDR3 loop spans 16 amino acids. CDR3 sequence reads: CASSLPRGGKDNEQFF. CDR3 nucleotides: TGCGCCAGCAGCCTTCCACGGGGAGGCAAAGACAATGAGCAGTTCTTC.

This clone turned up a few times. This rearrangement joins TRBV15 to TRBJ2-1, with no clear D. V was trimmed by 1 base and J by 3 bases, leaving 7 bases between them. Germline V CDR1 and CDR2: LNHNV, YYDKDF (reference sequence). This CDR3 contains 14 residues. CDR3 sequence (DNA): TGTGCCACCAGCAGAGTAGTAGACTACAATGAGCAGTTCTTC. This sequence encodes CATSRVVDYNEQFF.

The V call is TRBV29-1, the J call TRBJ1-3, with 7 bases aligning to TRBD1. V was pared by 7 bases and J by 0 bases, with 9 bases of the junction left unmatched. Per the germline V gene, CDR1 is SQVTM and CDR2 is ANQGSEA. The CDR3 has 15 residues. The DNA for the CDR3 is TGCAGCGCCGAGGACAGGATGAGCTCTGGAAACACCATATATTTT. It specifies CSAEDRMSSGNTIYF.

The rearrangement joins TRBV29-1 to TRBJ2-7; 8 bases fit TRBD1. The junction had 10 bases not matched to a gene; V was cut back by 0 bases and J by 0 bases. This CDR3 is built from 17 residues. The germline CDR1 and CDR2 sequences are SQVTM and ANQGSEA. The CDR3 coding sequence is TGCAGCGTTGAAGAAGAAGGAACAGGGGGATTCTCCTACGAGCAGTACTTC. It translates to CSVEEEGTGGFSYEQYF.

The chain carries TRBV19 and TRBJ2-7; 9 nucleotides match TRBD1. The trim removed 3 bases at V and 6 bases at J, leaving 9 bases unmatched. The CDR3 contains 15 residues. The germline gives CDR1 LNHDA, CDR2 SQIVND (reference sequence). CDR3 residues: CASSIGATGGFEQYF. The DNA of the CDR3 is TGTGCCAGTAGTATTGGGGCGACAGGGGGGTTCGAGCAGTACTTC.

By frequency in the sample, this clone is large (0.1 to 1%). This chain connects TRBV11-3 to TRBJ1-1, with D unresolved. Germline values: CDR1 SGHNT, CDR2 YENEEA. The V and J ends lost 7 bases and 0 bases respectively, with 15 bases between them. The CDR3 runs 15 residues. CDR3 nucleotide sequence: TGTGCCAGCAACTTTATAGGGAGCATGAACACTGAAGCTTTCTTT. Its translation is CASNFIGSMNTEAFF.

The V gene is TRBV11-3, the J gene TRBJ1-1; TRBD1 is a possible D gene (6 bases). V was shortened by 4 bases and J by 13 bases, with 22 bases between the two germline ends. The germline CDR1 and CDR2 sequences are SGHNT and YENEEA. The CDR3 is 14 amino acids. The CDR3 DNA reads TGTGCCAGCAGCTCAGGGGTCCGCGTCCACGGAGTTTTCTTT. Translated: CASSSGVRVHGVFF.

This clone was seen a handful of times. This chain links TRBV11-3 with TRBJ2-1; no clear D. V gave up 7 bases and J gave up 0 bases, with 10 bases separating them. The V gene's germline CDR1 is SGHNT and CDR2 YENEEA. The CDR3 consists of 14 residues. The CDR3 DNA reads TGTGCCAGCAACCACTTACTCTCCTACAATGAGCAGTTCTTC. Amino acids: CASNHLLSYNEQFF.

This clone is deemed large (0.1 to 1%). This chain connects TRBV11-3 to TRBJ2-7; the match to TRBD2 covers 9 bases. The junction had 8 bases not matched to a gene; V was cut back by 4 bases and J by 7 bases. CDR1 is SGHNT, CDR2 YENEEA, per germline. CDR3 length: 14 amino acids. CDR3 loop: CASSSSGKGGEQYF. The CDR3 DNA sequence: TGTGCCAGCAGCTCTAGCGGGAAAGGTGGTGAGCAGTACTTC.

A few counts support this clone. The J gene is TRBJ1-2, the V gene TRBV11-3, with no clear D. Germline CDR1 is SGHNT and CDR2 is YENEEA. This CDR3 has 16 amino acids. Trimming shortened V by 1 base and J by 5 bases, and 17 bases separated the two germline ends. CDR3 in amino acids: CASSLGRALSLYGYTF. The CDR3 DNA sequence: TGTGCCAGCAGCTTAGGCCGGGCCCTTTCCTTATATGGCTACACCTTC.

A few counts support this clone. The chain couples TRBV11-3 to TRBJ2-1; D might be TRBD1 or TRBD2, each matching 6 bases. CDR3 size: 18 residues. Germline CDR1 and CDR2: SGHNT and YENEEA. V shed 5 bases and J shed 4 bases, with 24 bases lying between them. The CDR3 coding sequence is TGTGCCAGCAGCCACCTGGGGCGGACAGCTGCGGGGTACAATGAGCAGTTCTTC. Translation: CASSHLGRTAAGYNEQFF.

The chain combines TRBV6-8 with TRBJ2-2; 11 bases map to TRBD2. The CDR3 runs to 16 residues. Germline V gene sequence: CDR1 MNHGY, CDR2 SAAAGT. V lost 2 bases and J lost 4; bases outside the gene matches: 3. The CDR3 spells CASSYRGTSGTGELFF. In DNA, the CDR3 is TGTGCCAGCAGTTACAGAGGGACTAGCGGCACCGGGGAGCTGTTTTTT.

The rearrangement uses TRBV25-1 and TRBJ2-5, with 7 bases matching TRBD1. Trimming at V came to 3 bases and at J to 5 bases, leaving 6 bases not matched to a gene. The CDR3 runs 14 residues. Germline V gives CDR1 MGHDK, CDR2 SYGVNS. DNA of the CDR3: TGTGCCAGCAGTGATGACAGGGTCAGGGAGACCCAGTACTTC. It codes for CASSDDRVRETQYF.

The chain links TRBV11-3 to TRBJ2-1; weak D call: TRBD2 (7 bases). The CDR3 loop spans 16 amino acids. In germline, CDR1 is SGHNT, CDR2 YENEEA. The V gene lost 5 bases and the J gene lost 3 bases, with 17 bases spanning the gap. The CDR3 here is CASSPLGRGLYNEQFF. The DNA for the CDR3 is TGTGCCAGCAGCCCACTCGGGCGGGGGCTCTACAATGAGCAGTTCTTC.

This clone is categorized as large. The chain has TRBV25-1 and TRBJ1-3; D is unclear. Germline assignment: CDR1 MGHDK and CDR2 SYGVNS. CDR3 size: 12 residues. Trimming shortened V by 5 bases and J by 5 bases, and 7 bases separated the two germline ends. CDR3 sequence (DNA): TGTGCCAGCAGTCACACCCGAAACACCATATATTTT. It encodes CASSHTRNTIYF. Complete variable domain (other parts from reference TRBV25-1 and TRBJ1-3): EADIYQTPRYLVIGTGKKITLECSQTMGHDKMYWYQQDPGMELHLIHYSYGVNSTEKGDLSSESTVSRIRTEHFPLTLESARPSHTSQYLCASSHTRNTIYFGEGSWLTVV.

By sample fraction, this clone is medium-sized. The J gene is TRBJ2-7, the V gene TRBV12-5, with D maybe TRBD2 (6 bases). The V gene's germline CDR1 is LGHNT and CDR2 FRNRAP. The CDR3 consists of 11 residues. The CDR3 bases are TGTGCCAGCCAGACTAGCTACGAGCAGTACTTC. Its translation is CASQTSYEQYF.

This clone has more than one count but fewer than ten. The chain combines TRBV11-3 with TRBJ2-2, with 13 bases that match TRBD2. There are 17 residues in the CDR3. The V gene end was trimmed by 7 bases and the J gene end by 5 bases; junction bases not matched to a gene: 10. Germline V gene lookup returns CDR1 SGHNT and CDR2 YENEEA. CDR3 DNA sequence: TGTGCCAGCACCCTTAGGGGGACTAGCGGGGCTACCGGGGAGCTGTTTTTT. Translation: CASTLRGTSGATGELFF.

V usage is TRBV6-8 and J usage is TRBJ2-7; 9 positions agree with TRBD2. The V gene's germline CDR1 is MNHGY and CDR2 SAAAGT. J gave up 0 bases and V 0 bases, and 12 bases lay outside the gene matches. CDR3 length equals 19 residues. The CDR3 nucleotides are TGTGCCAGCAGTTACTCCTGGGCGGGAGGGCCGGGGGGCTCCTACGAGCAGTACTTC. This encodes CASSYSWAGGPGGSYEQYF.

By its share, this clone is large. The rearrangement uses TRBV11-3 and TRBJ2-7, with 9 bases aligning to TRBD1. The CDR3 length is 14 residues. Losses at the gene ends were 5 bases for V and 4 bases for J; bases not matched to a gene: 6. Germline CDR1 SGHNT, CDR2 YENEEA. CDR3 amino acids: CASSTGTGTYEQYF. CDR3 nucleotide sequence: TGTGCCAGCAGCACCGGGACAGGGACATACGAGCAGTACTTC.

The V call is TRBV11-3, the J call TRBJ2-1, with D perhaps matching TRBD2 (5 bases). Trimming pared 7 bases from V and 4 bases from J, leaving 23 bases between. The CDR3 loop spans 17 amino acids. Per the germline V gene, CDR1 is SGHNT and CDR2 is YENEEA. CDR3 amino acids: CASIGDQGPREYNEQFF. For the CDR3, the DNA is TGTGCCAGCATCGGAGATCAAGGGCCCCGGGAATACAATGAGCAGTTCTTC.

This clone was counted only a few times. This sequence joins TRBV5-1 and TRBJ2-2; D gene unclear. V lost 0 bases and J 3 bases, leaving 6 bases between the germline ends. This CDR3 spans 14 amino acids. Germline V lookup: CDR1 SGHRS, CDR2 YFSETQ. The CDR3 sequence is CASSLELYTGELFF. The CDR3, as DNA: TGCGCCAGCAGCTTGGAACTGTACACCGGGGAGCTGTTTTTT.

This clone was counted between two and nine times. This rearrangement joins TRBV19 to TRBJ1-1; 7 bases are a match to TRBD1. The V and J ends lost 3 bases and 1 base, in that order; junction bases with no gene match: 5. Per germline, CDR1 LNHDA and CDR2 SQIVND (reference sequence). The CDR3 loop spans 15 amino acids. The chain's CDR3 is CASSIVGTANTEAFF. DNA of the CDR3: TGTGCCAGTAGTATCGTAGGGACAGCGAACACTGAAGCTTTCTTT.

J is TRBJ1-5 and V is TRBV5-1, with D maybe TRBD1 (6 bases). V gave up 4 bases and J gave up 2 bases, with 10 bases separating them. This CDR3 region has 14 residues. Germline CDR1 and CDR2: SGHRS and YFSETQ. The CDR3: CASSVRGGNQPQHF. The CDR3 DNA reads as TGCGCCAGCAGCGTCAGGGGCGGCAATCAGCCCCAGCATTTT.

The V gene is TRBV23-1, the J gene TRBJ2-4, with D maybe TRBD2 (5 bases). TRBV23-1 has ORF status, its function being uncertain. The CDR3 length is 17 residues. The V and J ends lost 6 bases and 2 bases respectively, with 20 bases between them. The DNA for the CDR3 is TGCGCCAGCAGCACCCAACTAGGGTATCTGACCAAAAACATTCAGTACTTC. Translated, it gives CASSTQLGYLTKNIQYF.